This T cell receptor beta chain appears in the sequencing data of a study of vaccination effects on CD4 cells after COVID-19. Whole-study context: The participants, recipients of two vaccine doses, got either BNT162b2 or mRNA-1273. The study sampled a couple of convalescent patients 16 days and one week before vaccination. Wells of 1.8 million or so PBMC each were grown with 7.5 to 10 IU/ml IL-2 and around 10 ug/ml peptides.

Sequenced by immunoSEQ multiplex PCR; TCRdb stores in-frame clones only, minus some. Of approximately 45,000 clones listed, 60% to 85% are singletons. As to this clone: Antigen unknown.

The V end was cut by 4 bases, the J end by 0 bases, with 22 bases between. CDR1 LGHNA and CDR2 YSLEER come from the germline V gene. The CDR3 covers 18 residues. Culture lasted around eleven days before CD4+ T cell isolation. Researchers swapped half the medium for IL-2 medium on both days 3 and 7. V and J are TRBV4-3 and TRBJ2-7; D perhaps matches TRBD2 (7 bases). The sample here was CD4+ T cells from PBMCs cultured without peptide, taken before COVID-19 vaccination. The source is a human donor who had a prior SARS-CoV-2 infection. CDR3 amino acids: CASSRAQGGGDGSYEQYF. The CDR3 DNA is TGCGCCAGCAGCCGGGCCCAAGGGGGGGGAGACGGCTCCTACGAGCAGTACTTC.